Listed below are T cell receptor beta chains from one sample, sequenced in a study of Graves' ophthalmopathy and Graves' hyperthyroidism. A single record per CDR3 protein comes from TCRdb applying MiXCR to the multiplex PCR reads. This table holds more than 550,000 distinct CDR3 sequences, roughly 39% found once. Sequencing used peripheral blood. The receptors stem from an adult man with Graves' ophthalmopathy. Each CDR3 is given with its conserved first and last residue. D genes are given only for firm matches. Clone size is shown for a subset of rows, as once, few, many or a class of expanded clone.

v_gene: TRBV6-5; abundance: many; j_gene: TRBJ2-5; d_gene: .; CDR3aa: CASSSAAPPTTQYF; CDR3nt: TGTGCCAGCAGTTCCGCGGCCCCTCCGACGACCCAGTACTTC
v_gene: TRBV29-1; abundance: .; j_gene: TRBJ1-5; d_gene: .; CDR3aa: CSLSKAFSNQPQHF; CDR3nt: TGCAGCTTGTCCAAGGCCTTTAGCAATCAGCCCCAGCATTTT
v_gene: TRBV2; abundance: many; j_gene: TRBJ1-5; d_gene: .; CDR3aa: CASSYVDSNQPQHF; CDR3nt: TGTGCCAGCAGTTATGTGGATAGCAATCAGCCCCAGCATTTT
v_gene: TRBV2; abundance: .; j_gene: TRBJ2-2; d_gene: TRBD2; CDR3aa: CASSESSGRGGELFF; CDR3nt: TGTGCCAGCAGTGAATCTAGCGGGAGGGGCGGGGAGCTGTTTTTT
v_gene: TRBV19; abundance: .; j_gene: TRBJ2-1; d_gene: TRBD1; CDR3aa: CASRQGAGDEQFF; CDR3nt: TGTGCCAGTAGACAGGGGGCTGGGGATGAGCAGTTCTTC
v_gene: TRBV2; abundance: many; j_gene: TRBJ1-1; d_gene: .; CDR3aa: CASVNTEAFF; CDR3nt: TGTGCCAGCGTGAACACTGAAGCTTTCTTT
v_gene: TRBV10-3; abundance: many; j_gene: TRBJ2-7; d_gene: .; CDR3aa: CAISGNREQYF; CDR3nt: TGTGCCATCAGTGGTAACAGGGAGCAGTACTTC
v_gene: TRBV10-3; abundance: .; j_gene: TRBJ1-2; d_gene: .; CDR3aa: CAADPLSNYGYTF; CDR3nt: TGTGCCGCAGATCCACTATCAAACTATGGCTACACCTTC
v_gene: TRBV2; abundance: many; j_gene: TRBJ1-2; d_gene: .; CDR3aa: CASSEGGGNTF; CDR3nt: TGTGCCAGCAGTGAAGGAGGAGGGAACACCTTC
v_gene: TRBV7-9; abundance: .; j_gene: TRBJ2-6; d_gene: TRBD2; CDR3aa: CASSNLAGVNGANVLTF; CDR3nt: TGTGCCAGCAGCAACCTAGCGGGAGTAAATGGGGCCAACGTCCTGACTTTC
v_gene: TRBV10-3; abundance: .; j_gene: TRBJ2-1; d_gene: TRBD2; CDR3aa: CAISERGGEQFF; CDR3nt: TGTGCCATCAGCGAGCGGGGGGGTGAGCAGTTCTTC
v_gene: TRBV27; abundance: many; j_gene: TRBJ2-7; d_gene: .; CDR3aa: CASSLGVEQYF; CDR3nt: TGTGCCAGCAGTTTGGGGGTCGAGCAGTACTTC
v_gene: TRBV7-8; abundance: many; j_gene: TRBJ1-5; d_gene: .; CDR3aa: CASSLGPGGSNQPQHF; CDR3nt: TGTGCCAGCAGCCTCGGCCCCGGGGGAAGCAATCAGCCCCAGCATTTT
v_gene: TRBV10-3; abundance: .; j_gene: TRBJ2-6; d_gene: TRBD1; CDR3aa: CAISESFGTGSGANVLTF; CDR3nt: TGCGCCATCAGTGAGTCCTTTGGGACAGGTTCGGGGGCCAACGTCCTGACTTTC
v_gene: TRBV12-3/TRBV12-4; abundance: many; j_gene: TRBJ2-5; d_gene: TRBD1; CDR3aa: CASSPRTGTRETQYF; CDR3nt: TGTGCCAGCAGTCCCCGGACAGGCACGAGAGAGACCCAGTACTTC
v_gene: TRBV4-3; abundance: few; j_gene: TRBJ1-4; d_gene: .; CDR3aa: CASSHGGGPATNEKLFF; CDR3nt: TGCGCCAGCAGCCACGGAGGCGGCCCAGCAACTAATGAAAAACTGTTTTTT
v_gene: TRBV12-3/TRBV12-4; abundance: many; j_gene: TRBJ2-6; d_gene: .; CDR3aa: CASSFNGASGANVLTF; CDR3nt: TGTGCCAGCAGTTTTAATGGCGCCTCTGGGGCCAACGTCCTGACTTTC
v_gene: TRBV7-2; abundance: many; j_gene: TRBJ2-2; d_gene: TRBD2; CDR3aa: CASSLGSSGMNTGELFF; CDR3nt: TGTGCCAGCAGCTTAGGTTCTAGCGGAATGAACACCGGGGAGCTGTTTTTT
v_gene: TRBV11-2; abundance: .; j_gene: TRBJ1-2; d_gene: TRBD1; CDR3aa: CASSLGTGGQYGYTF; CDR3nt: TGTGCCAGCAGCTTAGGGACAGGGGGACAGTATGGCTACACCTTC
v_gene: TRBV10-3; abundance: .; j_gene: TRBJ1-5; d_gene: TRBD1; CDR3aa: CAISETGQTETQHF; CDR3nt: TGTGCCATCAGTGAGACGGGACAGACAGAGACCCAGCATTTT
v_gene: TRBV6-6; abundance: .; j_gene: TRBJ1-5; d_gene: .; CDR3aa: CASSSTTGFSQPQHF; CDR3nt: TGTGCCAGCAGCAGTACTACAGGGTTTAGTCAGCCCCAGCATTTT
v_gene: TRBV5-1; abundance: many; j_gene: TRBJ1-5; d_gene: .; CDR3aa: CASSLDGLSSNQPQHF; CDR3nt: TGCGCCAGCAGCTTGGACGGTCTCAGTAGCAATCAGCCCCAGCATTTT
v_gene: TRBV9; abundance: .; j_gene: TRBJ2-1; d_gene: .; CDR3aa: CASSEDPGTAGEQFF; CDR3nt: TGTGCCAGCAGCGAGGACCCCGGGACAGCGGGCGAGCAGTTCTTC
v_gene: TRBV7-2; abundance: many; j_gene: TRBJ1-2; d_gene: .; CDR3aa: CASSLGEGGYTF; CDR3nt: TGTGCCAGCAGCTTAGGAGAGGGGGGCTACACCTTC
v_gene: TRBV9; abundance: .; j_gene: TRBJ2-2; d_gene: .; CDR3aa: CASSRREAEARELFF; CDR3nt: TGTGCCAGCAGCAGAAGGGAGGCCGAGGCCAGGGAGCTGTTTTTT
v_gene: TRBV29-1; abundance: .; j_gene: TRBJ2-7; d_gene: .; CDR3aa: CSVAGKGEQYF; CDR3nt: TGCAGCGTTGCGGGGAAAGGCGAGCAGTACTTC
v_gene: TRBV5-1; abundance: many; j_gene: TRBJ1-1; d_gene: .; CDR3aa: CASTANSRDTEAFF; CDR3nt: TGCGCCAGCACCGCGAATAGTAGGGACACTGAAGCTTTCTTT
v_gene: TRBV30; abundance: few; j_gene: TRBJ1-5; d_gene: .; CDR3aa: CAWSSPNQPQHF; CDR3nt: TGTGCCTGGAGTTCCCCTAATCAGCCCCAGCATTTT
v_gene: TRBV5-4; abundance: few; j_gene: TRBJ2-5; d_gene: TRBD2; CDR3aa: CASSPGGPKETQYF; CDR3nt: TGTGCCAGCAGCCCGGGGGGGCCTAAAGAGACCCAGTACTTC
v_gene: TRBV27; abundance: .; j_gene: TRBJ2-7; d_gene: TRBD1; CDR3aa: CASSLKGTGVYEQYF; CDR3nt: TGTGCCAGCAGTTTAAAAGGGACAGGGGTGTACGAGCAGTACTTC
v_gene: TRBV7-9; abundance: many; j_gene: TRBJ2-7; d_gene: .; CDR3aa: CASSPSDRPYEQYF; CDR3nt: TGTGCCAGCAGCCCATCGGACAGACCCTACGAGCAGTACTTC
v_gene: TRBV6-2/TRBV6-3; abundance: few; j_gene: TRBJ1-1; d_gene: .; CDR3aa: CASGERQNTEAFF; CDR3nt: TGTGCCAGCGGAGAGAGACAGAACACTGAAGCTTTCTTT
v_gene: TRBV10-2; abundance: many; j_gene: TRBJ1-1; d_gene: TRBD1; CDR3aa: CASRDRGWTEAFF; CDR3nt: TGCGCCAGCAGAGACAGGGGGTGGACTGAAGCTTTCTTT
v_gene: TRBV12-5; abundance: few; j_gene: TRBJ2-7; d_gene: TRBD2; CDR3aa: CASGDPSGGTYEQYF; CDR3nt: TGTGCTAGTGGTGACCCTAGCGGGGGGACCTACGAGCAGTACTTC
v_gene: TRBV15; abundance: .; j_gene: TRBJ2-5; d_gene: TRBD1; CDR3aa: CATSRGTGGQETQYF; CDR3nt: TGTGCCACCAGCAGAGGGACAGGGGGGCAAGAGACCCAGTACTTC
v_gene: TRBV4-2; abundance: few; j_gene: TRBJ2-7; d_gene: .; CDR3aa: CASSQGRLGYEQYF; CDR3nt: TGTGCCAGCAGCCAAGGCCGATTGGGGTACGAGCAGTACTTC
v_gene: TRBV10-3; abundance: many; j_gene: TRBJ2-6; d_gene: .; CDR3aa: CASWAGSSGANVLTF; CDR3nt: TGTGCCTCCTGGGCAGGGAGCTCTGGGGCCAACGTCCTGACTTTC
v_gene: TRBV28; abundance: .; j_gene: TRBJ1-5; d_gene: .; CDR3aa: CASGVGNQPQHF; CDR3nt: TGTGCGAGCGGTGTGGGCAATCAGCCCCAGCATTTT
v_gene: TRBV29-1; abundance: many; j_gene: TRBJ2-7; d_gene: .; CDR3aa: CSVESWNSYEQYF; CDR3nt: TGCAGCGTTGAGTCCTGGAACTCCTACGAGCAGTACTTC
v_gene: TRBV10-2; abundance: .; j_gene: TRBJ1-3; d_gene: TRBD1; CDR3aa: CASRPTGGSSGNTIYF; CDR3nt: TGCGCCAGCAGACCGACAGGGGGTTCCTCTGGAAACACCATATATTTT
v_gene: TRBV20-1; abundance: many; j_gene: TRBJ1-4; d_gene: .; CDR3aa: CSATPGTQEEKLFF; CDR3nt: TGCAGTGCTACGCCGGGGACCCAAGAGGAAAAACTGTTTTTT
v_gene: TRBV29-1; abundance: many; j_gene: TRBJ2-7; d_gene: TRBD1; CDR3aa: CSVETGGRNEQYF; CDR3nt: TGCAGCGTAGAGACAGGGGGCAGGAACGAGCAGTACTTC
v_gene: TRBV4-2; abundance: few; j_gene: TRBJ1-4; d_gene: .; CDR3aa: CASSQESFWGSNEKLFF; CDR3nt: TGTGCCAGCAGCCAAGAGAGCTTCTGGGGAAGTAATGAAAAACTGTTTTTT
v_gene: TRBV9; abundance: .; j_gene: TRBJ2-2; d_gene: TRBD2; CDR3aa: CASGPSGSTGELFF; CDR3nt: TGTGCCAGCGGCCCGAGCGGGAGCACCGGGGAGCTGTTTTTT
v_gene: TRBV6-1; abundance: .; j_gene: TRBJ2-2; d_gene: TRBD1; CDR3aa: CASNPTGVGTRELFF; CDR3nt: TGTGCCAGCAACCCGACAGGGGTTGGCACCAGGGAGCTGTTTTTT
v_gene: TRBV29-1; abundance: .; j_gene: TRBJ1-1; d_gene: TRBD1; CDR3aa: CSVVGQGGTEAFF; CDR3nt: TGCAGCGTGGTTGGACAGGGTGGCACTGAAGCTTTCTTT
v_gene: TRBV12-5; abundance: .; j_gene: TRBJ1-3; d_gene: .; CDR3aa: CASGTIWVGVISGNTIYF; CDR3nt: TGTGCTAGTGGCACAATTTGGGTGGGCGTTATATCTGGAAACACCATATATTTT
v_gene: TRBV5-1; abundance: .; j_gene: TRBJ2-7; d_gene: .; CDR3aa: CASSLSPGTAYEQYF; CDR3nt: TGCGCCAGCAGCTTGAGTCCCGGGACTGCCTACGAGCAGTACTTC
v_gene: TRBV12-3/TRBV12-4; abundance: .; j_gene: TRBJ1-6; d_gene: .; CDR3aa: CASSLKARSPLHF; CDR3nt: TGTGCCAGCAGTCTCAAGGCCCGCTCGCCCCTCCACTTT
v_gene: TRBV19; abundance: many; j_gene: TRBJ1-2; d_gene: .; CDR3aa: CASTSPNYGYTF; CDR3nt: TGTGCCAGTACGTCACCGAACTATGGCTACACCTTC
v_gene: TRBV12-3/TRBV12-4; abundance: few; j_gene: TRBJ1-2; d_gene: TRBD1; CDR3aa: CASSGPGTGTGGYTF; CDR3nt: TGTGCCAGCAGTGGTCCCGGGACAGGGACTGGTGGCTACACCTTC
v_gene: TRBV2; abundance: .; j_gene: TRBJ2-5; d_gene: TRBD1; CDR3aa: CASYGTVKETQYF; CDR3nt: TGTGCCAGCTACGGGACAGTTAAAGAGACCCAGTACTTC
v_gene: TRBV6-6; abundance: few; j_gene: TRBJ2-7; d_gene: TRBD1; CDR3aa: CASSYLGTENYEQYF; CDR3nt: TGTGCCAGCAGTTACCTCGGGACAGAGAACTACGAGCAGTACTTC
v_gene: TRBV20-1; abundance: many; j_gene: TRBJ2-7; d_gene: .; CDR3aa: CSARDAVYEQYF; CDR3nt: TGCAGTGCTAGAGATGCAGTCTACGAGCAGTACTTC
v_gene: TRBV6-1; abundance: few; j_gene: TRBJ1-2; d_gene: .; CDR3aa: CASNPETYYGYTF; CDR3nt: TGTGCCAGCAATCCTGAGACGTACTATGGCTACACCTTC
v_gene: TRBV10-3; abundance: many; j_gene: TRBJ2-7; d_gene: .; CDR3aa: CAISPLQGNSYEQYF; CDR3nt: TGTGCCATCAGTCCCCTCCAGGGAAACTCCTACGAGCAGTACTTC
v_gene: TRBV6-6; abundance: .; j_gene: TRBJ1-1; d_gene: TRBD1; CDR3aa: CASMTGVVYEAFF; CDR3nt: TGTGCCAGCATGACAGGGGTGGTTTATGAAGCTTTCTTT